One sample yielded the 8 T cell receptor beta chains listed below, sequenced in a study of tumor-infiltrating lymphocytes in primary liver carcinoma. The authors took blood RNA from unsorted whole blood and also extracted germline DNA. Priming with a constant-region primer yielded TCR beta cDNA from roughly 0.45 ug total RNA. Construction of TCR beta libraries relied on three successive nested multiplex PCR rounds employing slightly modified ARM-PCR. Two initial PCR rounds of about 10 cycles each paired TRBV1-TRBV30 forward primers with a C-beta reverse primer. TCRdb redid the calling of the multiplex PCR reads with MiXCR, one entry per CDR3 protein. The sample lists 300,000 to 350,000 distinct CDR3 sequences; approximately 58% were seen once. Material for sequencing was peripheral blood. The receptors originated from a woman aged 25 to 45 with primary liver carcinoma and hepatitis B virus infection.

This clonotype was observed at least ten times. The chain joins TRBV11-1 to TRBJ2-4; the D gene is possibly TRBD2 (6 bases). CDR3 size: 12 residues. The germline V and J ends were trimmed by 4 bases and 7 bases, with 8 bases remaining between them. CDR1 is SGHAT, CDR2 FQDESV, per germline (reference sequence). CDR3 DNA sequence: TGTGCCAGCAGCTCCAGCGGGAACATTCAGTACTTC. Amino acid sequence: CASSSSGNIQYF. Based on the CDR3 plus reference TRBV11-1 and TRBJ2-4, the full variable domain is EAEVAQSPRYKITEKSQAVAFWCDPISGHATLYWYRQILGQGPELLVQFQDESVVDDSQLPKDRFSAERLKGVDSTLKIQPAELGDSAMYLCASSSSGNIQYFGAGTRLSVL.

This clonotype was seen repeatedly, ten times or more. V usage is TRBV11-2 and J usage is TRBJ1-4; TRBD1 matches 8 bases. CDR3 length: 17 residues. The J segment lost 5 bases and the V segment lost 3 bases, leaving 11 bases of the junction unmatched. The germline CDR1 and CDR2 sequences are SGHAT and FQNNGV. CDR3 coding DNA: TGTGCCAGCAGCTTTGGCGACAGGGGAATAACAAATGAAAAACTGTTTTTT. This encodes CASSFGDRGITNEKLFF.

This clonotype was seen a handful of times. This may stem from a read error, because a much larger clone lies one nucleotide away. The V call is TRBV11-2, the J call TRBJ2-7; D is undetermined. CDR3 size: 15 residues. The germline gives CDR1 SGHAT, CDR2 FQNNGV. V lost 7 bases and J lost 0, with 16 bases in between. The CDR3 sequence: CASNFNPGSSYEQYF. CDR3 bases: TGTGCCAGCAACTTTAACCCGGGTAGCTCCTACGAGCAGTACTTC.

This chain uses TRBV28 with TRBJ2-3; D uncertain. The CDR3 has 14 amino acids. Germline CDR1 and CDR2: MDHEN and SYDVKM. V was pared by 3 bases and J by 2 bases, with 9 bases between. CDR3 region: CASSFSYDTDTQYF. CDR3 sequence (DNA): TGTGCCAGCAGTTTTAGCTATGACACAGATACGCAGTATTTT.

Note on this clonotype: Sequence at one end of the junction differs from germline and may be a read error. The rearrangement joins TRBV4-1 to TRBJ1-1; no clear D gene. CDR3 length: 13 amino acids. The V gene's germline CDR1 is MGHRA and CDR2 YSYEKL. The CDR3, as DNA: TGCGCCAGCAGCCAAAGTATCGTCACTGGAGCTTTCTTT. It translates to CASSQSIVTGAFF.

This clonotype was picked up many times. The chain recombines TRBV12-3 or TRBV12-4 with TRBJ2-2, with TRBD2 matching 8 bases. The CDR3 is 15 amino acids. V was clipped by 7 bases and J by 5 bases; unmatched bases: 9. The CDR3 sequence: CASTPGGRRTGELFF. In DNA form, the CDR3 reads TGTGCCAGCACCCCGGGGGGGCGACGGACCGGGGAGCTGTTTTTT.

This clonotype is judged medium-sized. The V and J genes are TRBV6-6 and TRBJ2-1; unclear D gene. The length of the CDR3 is 12 residues. Germline CDR1 is MNHNY and CDR2 is SVGAGI (reference sequence). With 2 bases removed from V and 6 bases from J, the gap between germline ends came to 5 bases. Here the CDR3 reads CASSYEANEQFF. CDR3 nucleotides: TGTGCCAGCAGTTACGAAGCCAATGAGCAGTTCTTC.

The sample holds one count of this clonotype. An end of the junction differs from the germline gene, which may be a read error. As DNA, the CDR3 is TGCGCCAGCATCCAAGATTGGCAAAATAATCAGCCCCAGCATTTT. It yields the protein CASIQDWQNNQPQHF. The chain recombines TRBV4-3 with TRBJ1-5; no reliable D call. This CDR3 has 15 residues. The germline V gene has CDR1 LGHNA and CDR2 YSLEER.